This T cell receptor (beta chain) was documented in a study of T cells in Graves' hyperthyroidism and ophthalmopathy. This clonotype was seen a handful of times. Amplification of TCR beta CDR3 regions used RNA as the template. The HTBI primer set was used in a first-round RT-PCR of the TCR CDR3. Using its own MiXCR run on the multiplex PCR reads, TCRdb lists one record per CDR3 protein. Of approximately 630,000 distinct CDR3 sequences listed, 16% are singletons. Trimming took 4 bases from V and 2 from J, leaving 15 bases between them. This CDR3 is 16 amino acids long. The sequencing input was blood. The sequence derives from a woman under 40 with Graves' hyperthyroidism. The genes are TRBV12-3 or TRBV12-4 and TRBJ1-5, with D tentatively TRBD1 (5 bases). The CDR3 spells CASSSAWGEGNQPQHF. In DNA form, the CDR3 reads TGTGCCAGCAGTTCCGCCTGGGGGGAGGGCAATCAGCCCCAGCATTTT.